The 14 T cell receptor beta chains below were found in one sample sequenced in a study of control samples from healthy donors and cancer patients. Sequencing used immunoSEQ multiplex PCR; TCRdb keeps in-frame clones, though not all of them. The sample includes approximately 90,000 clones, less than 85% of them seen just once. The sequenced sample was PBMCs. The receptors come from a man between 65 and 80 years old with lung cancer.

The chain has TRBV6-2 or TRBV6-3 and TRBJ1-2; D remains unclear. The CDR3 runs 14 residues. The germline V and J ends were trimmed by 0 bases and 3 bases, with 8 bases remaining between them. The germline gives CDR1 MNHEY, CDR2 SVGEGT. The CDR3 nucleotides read TGTGCCAGCAGTTACTCGACGGGTCACTATGGCTACACCTTC. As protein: CASSYSTGHYGYTF.

The CDR3 here is CASSESSGAKNIQYF. DNA of the CDR3: TGTGCCAGCAGTGAATCTAGTGGAGCCAAAAACATTCAGTACTTC. V gene TRBV25-1 combines with J gene TRBJ2-4; D ambiguous. This CDR3 is 15 amino acids long. V was pared by 1 base and J by 0 bases, with 7 bases between. Germline CDR1 MGHDK, CDR2 SYGVNS.

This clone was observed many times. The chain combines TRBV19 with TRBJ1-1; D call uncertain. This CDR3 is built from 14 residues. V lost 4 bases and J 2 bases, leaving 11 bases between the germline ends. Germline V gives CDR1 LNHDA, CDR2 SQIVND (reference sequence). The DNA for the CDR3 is TGTGCCAGTAGTACGCCCGTGAGAAACACTGAAGCTTTCTTT. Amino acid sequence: CASSTPVRNTEAFF.

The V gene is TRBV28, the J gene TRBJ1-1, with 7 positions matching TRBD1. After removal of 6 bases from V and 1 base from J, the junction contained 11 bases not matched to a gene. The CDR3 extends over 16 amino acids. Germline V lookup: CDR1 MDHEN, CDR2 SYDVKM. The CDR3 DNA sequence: TGTGCCAGCAGCCGGACAGGTCGCTCCGGGAACACTGAAGCTTTCTTT. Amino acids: CASSRTGRSGNTEAFF.

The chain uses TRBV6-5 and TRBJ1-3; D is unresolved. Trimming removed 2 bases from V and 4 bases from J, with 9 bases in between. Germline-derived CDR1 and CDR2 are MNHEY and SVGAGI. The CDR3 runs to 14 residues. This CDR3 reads CASSYKVQGNTIYF. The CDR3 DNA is TGTGCCAGCAGTTACAAGGTCCAAGGAAACACCATATATTTT.

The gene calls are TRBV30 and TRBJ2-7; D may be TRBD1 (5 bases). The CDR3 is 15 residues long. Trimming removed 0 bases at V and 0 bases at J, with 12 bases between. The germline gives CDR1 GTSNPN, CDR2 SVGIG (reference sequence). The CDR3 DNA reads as TGTGCCTGGAGTGTACCCGCAGGGTTCTCCTACGAGCAGTACTTC. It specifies CAWSVPAGFSYEQYF. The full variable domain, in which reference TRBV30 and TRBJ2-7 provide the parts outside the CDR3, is SQTIHQWPATLVQPVGSPLSLECTVEGTSNPNLYWYRQAAGRGLQLLFYSVGIGQISSEVPQNLSASRPQDRQFILSSKKLLLSDSGFYLCAWSVPAGFSYEQYFGPGTRLTVT.

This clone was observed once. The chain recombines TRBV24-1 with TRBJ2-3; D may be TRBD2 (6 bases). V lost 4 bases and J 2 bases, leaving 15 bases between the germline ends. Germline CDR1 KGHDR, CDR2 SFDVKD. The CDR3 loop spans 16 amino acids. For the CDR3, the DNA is TGTGCCACCAGTGACTCCGGATGGGAGGTCACAGATACGCAGTATTTT. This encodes CATSDSGWEVTDTQYF.

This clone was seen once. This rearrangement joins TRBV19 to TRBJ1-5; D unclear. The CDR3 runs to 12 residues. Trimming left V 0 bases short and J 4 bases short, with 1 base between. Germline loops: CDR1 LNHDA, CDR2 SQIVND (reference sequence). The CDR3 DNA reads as TGTGCCAGTAGTATAGATAATCAGCCCCAGCATTTT. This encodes CASSIDNQPQHF.

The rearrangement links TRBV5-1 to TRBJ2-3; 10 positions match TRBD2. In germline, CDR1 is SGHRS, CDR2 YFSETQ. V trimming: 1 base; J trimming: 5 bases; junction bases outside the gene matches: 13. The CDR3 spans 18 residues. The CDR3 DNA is TGCGCCAGCAGCTTGAGGTCTAGCGGGGGAGGAGGTCGAGATACGCAGTATTTT. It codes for CASSLRSSGGGGRDTQYF.

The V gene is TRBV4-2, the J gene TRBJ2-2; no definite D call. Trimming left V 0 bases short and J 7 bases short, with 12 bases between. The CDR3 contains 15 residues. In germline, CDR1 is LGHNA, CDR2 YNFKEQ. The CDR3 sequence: CASSQDGRSLGELFF. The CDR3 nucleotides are TGTGCCAGCAGCCAAGATGGCAGAAGCCTCGGGGAGCTGTTTTTT.

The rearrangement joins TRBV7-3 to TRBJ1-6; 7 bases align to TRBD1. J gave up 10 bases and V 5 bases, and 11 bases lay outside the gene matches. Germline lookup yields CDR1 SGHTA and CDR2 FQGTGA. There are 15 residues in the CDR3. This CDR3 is CASSKGGGGSSPLHF. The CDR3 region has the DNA TGTGCCAGCAGCAAGGGGGGAGGGGGCTCCTCACCCCTCCACTTT.

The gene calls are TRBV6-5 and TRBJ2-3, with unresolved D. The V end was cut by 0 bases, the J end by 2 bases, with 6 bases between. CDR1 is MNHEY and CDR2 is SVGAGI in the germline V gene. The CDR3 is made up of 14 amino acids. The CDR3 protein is CASSYSHTTDTQYF. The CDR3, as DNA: TGTGCCAGCAGTTACTCCCACACCACAGATACGCAGTATTTT.

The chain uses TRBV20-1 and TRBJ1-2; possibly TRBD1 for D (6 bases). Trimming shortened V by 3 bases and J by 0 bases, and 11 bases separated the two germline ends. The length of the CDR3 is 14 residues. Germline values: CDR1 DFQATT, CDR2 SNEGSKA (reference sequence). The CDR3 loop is CSASTGQSNYGYTF. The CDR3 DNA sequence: TGCAGTGCTAGTACTGGACAGTCTAACTATGGCTACACCTTC.

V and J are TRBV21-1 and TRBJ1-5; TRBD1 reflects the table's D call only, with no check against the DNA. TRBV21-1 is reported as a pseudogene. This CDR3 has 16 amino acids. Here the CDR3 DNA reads TGTGCCAGCAGCGCGCGGCTGGGACACTGGAATCAGCCCCAGCATTTT. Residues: CASSARLGHWNQPQHF.